A selection of T cell receptor beta chains follows, all from one sample in a study of somatic mutations in cytotoxic T cells in rheumatoid arthritis. Clones were read by immunoSEQ multiplex PCR, and TCRdb kept only the in-frame ones, dropping some. The sample lists about 20,000 clones, 80% to 85% occurring once. Sequenced sample: CD8+ T cells sorted from blood. These receptors all stem from an adult with rheumatoid arthritis. Both conserved end residues are part of each CDR3. A D gene is named only where the DNA matches it firmly. Not all rows give a size; the values are once, few, many and, for expanded clones, a class.

clone size	D gene	V gene	J gene	CDR3 protein	CDR3 DNA
NA	NA	TRBV19	TRBJ1-2	CASSISGGGYTF	TGTGCCAGTAGTATATCCGGGGGGGGCTACACCTTC
NA	NA	TRBV5-8	TRBJ1-5	CASSLDGSWGNQPQHF	TGTGCCAGCAGCCTCGACGGGTCTTGGGGCAATCAGCCCCAGCATTTT
NA	TRBD1	TRBV15	TRBJ2-1	CATSRVKQGANEQFF	TGTGCCACCAGCAGAGTGAAACAGGGGGCCAATGAGCAGTTCTTC
NA	NA	TRBV27	TRBJ1-4	CASRGGGGKLFF	TGTGCCAGCAGGGGCGGGGGGGGAAAACTGTTTTTT
once	NA	TRBV10-3	TRBJ2-5	CAISESRLGARETQYF	TGTGCCATCAGTGAGTCGCGGTTGGGGGCACGAGAGACCCAGTACTTC
NA	NA	TRBV4-1	TRBJ2-2	CASSQVGTLTGELFF	TGCGCCAGCAGCCAAGTGGGGACATTAACCGGGGAGCTGTTTTTT
NA	NA	TRBV7-6	TRBJ1-4	CASSSAGRHEKLFF	TGTGCCAGCAGCTCCGCAGGGAGGCATGAAAAACTGTTTTTT
NA	NA	TRBV2	TRBJ2-3	CASSDRGGTDTQYF	TGTGCCAGCAGTGATCGGGGAGGCACAGATACGCAGTATTTT
NA	NA	TRBV19	TRBJ1-5	CASSIFIGTLSNQPQHF	TGTGCCAGTAGTATTTTTATAGGCACCCTTAGCAATCAGCCCCAGCATTTT
NA	NA	TRBV7-8	TRBJ2-7	CATIRGGEAEQYF	TGTGCCACCATCCGAGGGGGGGAGGCCGAGCAGTACTTC
few	NA	TRBV30	TRBJ2-1	CAWSVGLWWNEQFF	TGTGCCTGGAGTGTAGGGCTGTGGTGGAATGAGCAGTTCTTC
NA	TRBD1	TRBV2	TRBJ2-2	CASTKILGQGGDTGELFF	TGTGCCAGCACTAAAATCCTTGGACAGGGAGGCGACACCGGGGAGCTGTTTTTT
NA	NA	TRBV13	TRBJ2-5	CASSLVPHQETQYF	TGTGCCAGCAGCTTGGTACCCCACCAAGAGACCCAGTACTTC
NA	NA	TRBV19	TRBJ2-7	CASSISPAYEQYF	TGTGCCAGTAGTATAAGCCCCGCCTACGAGCAGTACTTC
NA	NA	TRBV7-7	TRBJ2-2	CASSLYPNTGELFF	TGTGCCAGCAGCTTATATCCGAACACCGGGGAGCTGTTTTTT
NA	TRBD1	TRBV5-5	TRBJ2-7	CASSFRDRGLIEQYF	TGTGCCAGCAGCTTCCGGGACAGGGGGCTGATCGAGCAGTACTTC
NA	NA	TRBV9	TRBJ2-2	CASSPRGGELFF	TGTGCCAGCAGCCCCCGGGGGGGGGAGCTGTTTTTT
NA	NA	TRBV7-6	TRBJ2-5	CASSLDPGAQETQYF	TGTGCCAGCAGCTTAGATCCGGGAGCCCAAGAGACCCAGTACTTC